This T cell receptor (beta chain) emerged from a study of blood T cell repertoires in COVID-19. Study summary: PBMCs, B-cell-depleted T cells, or T cells provided the cDNA or gDNA that made up the material.

The CDR3 totals 16 residues. From germline, CDR1 is SGHVS and CDR2 FNYEAQ. The V and J ends lost 3 bases and 0 bases, in that order; junction bases with no gene match: 4. The table lists this clone with a few counts. Profiling relied on immunoSEQ multiplex PCR, and the TCRdb table lists in-frame clones only, not all of them. Found here are 360,000 or so clones, approximately 91% of them singletons; the top ten hold approximately 1%. This receptor was identified in a woman aged 25 to 39 who had been exposed to COVID-19. Sequences were obtained from PBMCs or T cells enriched from blood (not recorded which). The chain is built from TRBV7-6 and TRBJ1-3, with TRBD1 identical over 8 bases. CDR3 region: CASSFAGTGSGNTIYF. The CDR3 bases are TGTGCCAGCAGCTTCGCCGGGACAGGCTCTGGAAACACCATATATTTT.